This T cell receptor beta chain stems from a study of molecular identifiers for immune sequencing clone quantification. Overall study results and limits: Over 99% of CMV-specific effector molecules, but under 1% of naive ones, were in clones above 20 copies.

Listed TCR primers and previously described methods were used for bulk TCR libraries. In TCRdb, the PCR reads were re-called with MiXCR into one record per CDR3 protein. The sample consists of 550,000 to 750,000 distinct CDR3 sequences, about 20% of them appearing once. Sorting selected naive CD8 T cells with a CD8+CD4-CCR7+CD45RA+ phenotype. On this clonotype itself: The target antigen is unknown. A junction end diverges from the germline sequence, so it may reflect a read error.

The CDR3 covers 13 residues. The TCR was taken from a human donor in good health. Some libraries in this study had Jurkat cell RNA spiked in. This rearrangement joins TRBV12-3 or TRBV12-4 to TRBJ2-7, with TRBD2 matching 8 bases. The material sequenced was naive CD8+ T cells from blood, with Jurkat cell RNA spiked in. Subset: FACS-sorted CD8+CD4-CCR7+CD45RA+ naive T cells. CDR3 nucleotide sequence: TGTGCCGGCAGTCCGGGGGGGGGCTACGAGCAGTACTTC. This sequence encodes CAGSPGGGYEQYF.